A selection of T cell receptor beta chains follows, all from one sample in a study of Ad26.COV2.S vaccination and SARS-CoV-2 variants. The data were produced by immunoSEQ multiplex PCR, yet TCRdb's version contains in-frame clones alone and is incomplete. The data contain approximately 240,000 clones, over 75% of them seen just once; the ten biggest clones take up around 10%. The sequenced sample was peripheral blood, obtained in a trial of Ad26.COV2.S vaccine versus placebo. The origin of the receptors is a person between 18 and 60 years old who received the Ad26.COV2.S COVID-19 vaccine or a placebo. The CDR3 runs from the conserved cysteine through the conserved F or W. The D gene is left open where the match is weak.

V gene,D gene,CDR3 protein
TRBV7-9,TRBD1,CASRPTGQIDGYTF
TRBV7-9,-,CASSSEQQPYTQYF
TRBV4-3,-,CASSQEGHQKAYEQYF
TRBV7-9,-,CASNILLDTQETQYF
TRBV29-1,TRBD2,CSVDGLANHTGELFF
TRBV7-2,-,CASSLGLAPDTQYF
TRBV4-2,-,CASSQWGGGPNEKLFF
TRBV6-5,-,CASGPVGSYNEQFF
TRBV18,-,CASSILSTFSTDTQYF
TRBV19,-,CASSIPLGRNNEQFF
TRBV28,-,CASSPGPPQQYF
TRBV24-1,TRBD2,CATSEGGMDTGELFF
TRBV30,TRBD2,CAWTRPAGVEQYF
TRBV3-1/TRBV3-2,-,CASSQDNAGVPSNWNTGELFF
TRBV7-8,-,CASSLDSPYEQYF
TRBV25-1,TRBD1,CASSDRDSSFF
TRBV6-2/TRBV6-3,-,CASSYSGWGGELFF
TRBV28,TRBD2,CASSVRLAETQYF
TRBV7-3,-,CASSDIRTGELFF
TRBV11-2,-,CASSLGAHTEAFF
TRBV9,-,CASSVDGGGTQYF
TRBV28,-,CASSPWDSLNTEAFF
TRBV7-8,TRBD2,CASSLGTSGLLAKNIQYF
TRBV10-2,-,CASKPPQGTDTQYF
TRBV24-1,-,CATSDFAGEGGELFF
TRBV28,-,CAGSGGRPLGEKLFF
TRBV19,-,CASKTRVSDTQYF
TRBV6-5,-,CASSSGVEQYF
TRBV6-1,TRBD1,CASSEFRGDYGYTF
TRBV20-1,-,CSGAGQYEQYF
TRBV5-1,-,CASSLAQVNSPLHF
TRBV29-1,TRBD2,CSVTRGGYEQYF
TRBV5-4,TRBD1,CASSGQGPSEQYF
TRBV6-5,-,CASSYSHDASEQFF
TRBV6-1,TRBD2,CASRGTSGRADEQYF
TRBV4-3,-,CASSQDWTSSGNTIYF
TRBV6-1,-,CASSVGVELFGNTGELFF
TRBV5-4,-,CASSYGTSQETQYF
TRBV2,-,CASSEAPYEQYF
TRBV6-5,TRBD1,CASSMTGGYGYTF
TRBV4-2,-,CASSQTVAGADHNEQFF
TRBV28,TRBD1,CASSLYPNRQGSNYGYTF
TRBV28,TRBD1,CASRFDRVYYGYTF
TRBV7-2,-,CASSLASGQTLYQPQHF
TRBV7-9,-,CASRSGAYQETQYF
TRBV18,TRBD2,CASSPRRGSTDTQYF
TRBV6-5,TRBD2,CASSLSAGGFYNEQFF
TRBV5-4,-,CATHLEATRAFF
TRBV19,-,CASSMMFLATTLRRYNEQFF
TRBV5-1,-,CASKFPTGLSTDTQYF
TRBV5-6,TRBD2,CASSLARTSGRSEQFF
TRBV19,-,CASSLALGYEQYF
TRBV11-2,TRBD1,CASSLGLRTGEETQYF
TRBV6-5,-,CASSFVGGQETQYF